These T cell receptor beta chains were read from a single sample in a study of blood T cell repertoires in COVID-19. TCRdb's table, derived via immunoSEQ multiplex PCR, lists solely in-frame clones and lacks some. This sample carries around 140,000 clones, approximately 84% of them seen once, and the ten largest clones take about 2.8%. The sequenced sample consisted of peripheral blood. The source is a human donor with acute or convalescent COVID-19. The donor label of this sample is uncertain. CDR3s include the opening cysteine and the closing phenylalanine or tryptophan. D genes are given only for firm matches. Not all rows give a size; the values are once, few, many and, for expanded clones, a class.

clone_size	v_call	d_call	j_call	cdr3_aa	cdr3_nt
NA	TRBV6-5	NA	TRBJ2-3	CASSYSIWALDTQYF	TGTGCCAGCAGTTACTCGATATGGGCCCTTGATACGCAGTATTTT
few	TRBV7-9	NA	TRBJ2-7	CASSLRKGSPYEQYF	TGTGCCAGCAGCCTGAGGAAGGGGTCCCCCTACGAGCAGTACTTC
NA	TRBV28	NA	TRBJ2-2	CASSPAGIRSGELFF	TGTGCCAGCTCGCCGGCCGGGATTCGTTCCGGGGAGCTGTTTTTT
NA	TRBV6-5	TRBD1	TRBJ1-3	CASSYLGGAGNTIYF	TGTGCCAGCAGTTACCTAGGGGGCGCTGGAAACACCATATATTTT
NA	TRBV30	NA	TRBJ1-5	CAWSPTPGVNQPQHF	TGTGCCTGGAGTCCAACCCCGGGAGTCAATCAGCCCCAGCATTTT
NA	TRBV28	TRBD1	TRBJ1-4	CASSLGLGQGNEKLFF	TGTGCCAGCAGTTTAGGCCTAGGACAGGGGAATGAAAAACTGTTTTTT
NA	TRBV30	NA	TRBJ1-1	CAWRGLTPEAFF	TGTGCCTGGAGAGGACTAACCCCTGAAGCTTTCTTT
NA	TRBV4-3	TRBD2	TRBJ2-1	CASSQGSSGRVRQFF	TGCGCCAGCAGCCAAGGGTCTAGCGGGAGGGTGCGGCAGTTCTTC
NA	TRBV14	TRBD2	TRBJ2-3	CASSQDIDGRALGADTQYF	TGTGCCAGCAGCCAAGATATCGACGGGAGGGCCCTCGGGGCAGATACGCAGTATTTT
NA	TRBV5-6	TRBD2	TRBJ2-1	CASSQGLAGHNEQFF	TGTGCCAGCAGTCAGGGACTAGCGGGACATAATGAGCAGTTCTTC
NA	TRBV9	NA	TRBJ2-7	CASSVGGLRESEQYF	TGTGCCAGCAGCGTAGGGGGGCTACGGGAAAGCGAGCAGTACTTC